The 23 T cell receptor beta chains presented below share a single source sample, sequenced in a study of beta chain features in type 1 diabetes. Of the isolated RNA, all was reverse transcribed, and so the sequenced material was expressed TCRB transcripts. Using immunoSEQ multiplex PCR, the repertoire was profiled, and TCRdb retains in-frame clones only, with some absent. The sample shows a few hundred thousand clones, over 10% of them seen only once. Specimen: naive CD4+ T cells from blood. All receptors come from a man aged 18 to 29 in good health.

This clone was counted between two and nine times. The J gene is TRBJ1-6, the V gene TRBV5-6; tentative D call: TRBD1 (5 bases). The V and J ends lost 4 bases and 14 bases respectively, with 22 bases between them. The CDR3 length is 15 residues. Germline CDR1 reads SGHDT; CDR2 reads YYEEEE. CDR3 in amino acids: CASSGVRGASLSLHF. In DNA, the CDR3 is TGTGCCAGCAGCGGGGTGCGGGGCGCTTCGCTGTCCCTCCACTTT.

This clone was picked up a small number of times. This chain joins TRBV27 and TRBJ1-6; 9 nucleotides line up with TRBD1. Losses at the gene ends were 3 bases for V and 10 bases for J; bases not matched to a gene: 4. CDR3 length: 14 amino acids. Germline loops: CDR1 MNHEY, CDR2 SMNVEV (reference sequence). CDR3: CASSLGQGWSPLHF. DNA of the CDR3: TGTGCCAGCAGTTTGGGACAGGGATGGTCACCCCTCCACTTT.

This sequence joins TRBV18 and TRBJ1-1, with D unresolved. The CDR3 is 13 residues long. Trimming shortened V by 4 bases and J by 0 bases, and 6 bases separated the two germline ends. Germline CDR1 and CDR2: KGHSH and LQKENI. As DNA, the CDR3 is TGTGCCAGCTCACTGGAGTTGAACACTGAAGCTTTCTTT. It is translated as CASSLELNTEAFF.

The sample holds a few counts of this clone. The chain links TRBV6-6 to TRBJ2-5, with 12 bases matching TRBD2. This CDR3 comprises 14 residues. With 7 bases clipped from V and 9 bases from J, the junction kept 9 bases outside the gene matches. CDR1 MNHNY and CDR2 SVGAGI come from the germline V gene (reference sequence). CDR3 sequence reads: CASTPSGGAGSQYF. The CDR3 DNA follows: TGTGCCAGCACCCCTAGCGGGGGGGCTGGGTCCCAGTACTTC.

The chain recombines TRBV18 with TRBJ2-5; TRBD1 might be the D (5 bases). The CDR3 has 14 residues. The germline V gene encodes CDR1 KGHSH and CDR2 LQKENI. V was clipped by 3 bases and J by 0 bases, with 8 bases between them. The CDR3 DNA follows: TGTGCCAGCTCACCGACAGCGTACCAAGAGACCCAGTACTTC. This translates into CASSPTAYQETQYF.

The rearrangement joins TRBV10-3 to TRBJ1-1, with D possibly matching TRBD1 (6 bases). Per germline, CDR1 ENHRY and CDR2 SYGVKD. The CDR3 contains 14 residues. Trimming shortened V by 8 bases and J by 5 bases, and 18 bases separated the two germline ends. Written as DNA, the CDR3 is TGTGCCATCGGTCGACAGGCCCCGAGAACTGAAGCTTTCTTT. Protein sequence: CAIGRQAPRTEAFF.

The V and J genes are TRBV29-1 and TRBJ1-1; no clear D gene. Germline CDR1 reads SQVTM; CDR2 reads ANQGSEA. V was shortened by 4 bases and J by 5 bases, with 11 bases between the two germline ends. The CDR3 covers 12 residues. CDR3 sequence reads: CSVVPSRTEAFF. DNA of the CDR3: TGCAGCGTTGTTCCCTCGAGGACTGAAGCTTTCTTT.

The rearrangement joins TRBV5-1 to TRBJ2-4; 7 nucleotides agree with TRBD1. V was clipped by 3 bases and J by 6 bases; unmatched bases: 9. There are 15 residues in the CDR3. CDR1 and CDR2 from the germline V gene are SGHRS and YFSETQ. CDR3 sequence reads: CASSSRKTGLNIQYF. For the CDR3, the DNA is TGCGCCAGCAGCTCCAGAAAGACAGGGTTAAACATTCAGTACTTC. Full variable domain (remainder filled in from reference TRBV5-1 and TRBJ2-4): KAGVTQTPRYLIKTRGQQVTLSCSPISGHRSVSWYQQTPGQGLQFLFEYFSETQRNKGNFPGRFSGRQFSNSRSEMNVSTLELGDSALYLCASSSRKTGLNIQYFGAGTRLSVL.

The chain combines TRBV6-5 with TRBJ2-2; D possibly corresponds to TRBD1 (5 bases). Trimming took off 6 bases at V and 1 base at J, with 9 bases between the two ends. The CDR3 is made up of 14 amino acids. Germline CDR1 and CDR2: MNHEY and SVGAGI. In nucleotides, the CDR3 is TGTGCCAGCAGGCAGGGATTGAACACCGGGGAGCTGTTTTTT. Its protein is CASRQGLNTGELFF.

This clone was counted a few times. The chain employs TRBV28 and TRBJ2-6; tentative D call: TRBD1 (6 bases). This CDR3 comprises 16 residues. Germline-derived CDR1 and CDR2 are MDHEN and SYDVKM. V lost 6 bases, J lost 1 base, and 13 bases lay in between. Written as DNA, the CDR3 is TGTGCCAGCAGAGAACAGCAGGGGTCTGGGGCCAACGTCCTGACTTTC. It codes for CASREQQGSGANVLTF.

This rearrangement joins TRBV7-9 to TRBJ2-1; 11 bases agree with TRBD1. Germline trimming cut 5 bases from V and 3 bases from J; bases unmatched to any gene: 6. The CDR3 length is 16 residues. CDR1 SEHNR and CDR2 FQNEAQ come from the germline V gene (reference sequence). The CDR3 nucleotides read TGTGCCAGCAGCGAACGCGGGACAGGGGGCTACAATGAGCAGTTCTTC. Translating gives CASSERGTGGYNEQFF.

Only a few counts were recorded for this clone. The chain recombines TRBV25-1 with TRBJ2-2, with a possible D match to TRBD2 (5 bases). This CDR3 is built from 15 residues. Germline CDR1 MGHDK, CDR2 SYGVNS. The V gene lost 5 bases and the J gene lost 4 bases, with 14 bases spanning the gap. CDR3: CASSPLRGGTGELFF. The CDR3 nucleotides are TGTGCCAGCAGTCCCCTTCGTGGAGGCACCGGGGAGCTGTTTTTT.

The CDR3 DNA reads TGTGCCAGCAGTTTAGAATATTTAGCGAACACCGGGGAGCTGTTTTTT. Protein product: CASSLEYLANTGELFF. V is TRBV27 and J is TRBJ2-2; no reliable D call. This CDR3 comprises 16 residues. The V end was cut by 2 bases, the J end by 0 bases, with 10 bases between. CDR1 and CDR2 (germline): MNHEY, SMNVEV (reference sequence).

The chain recombines TRBV5-1 with TRBJ2-7; 11 bases map to TRBD2. The CDR3 is made up of 14 amino acids. V was clipped by 4 bases and J by 5 bases; unmatched bases: 5. Per the germline V gene, CDR1 is SGHRS and CDR2 is YFSETQ. CDR3 bases: TGCGCCAGCAGCGTGACTAGCGGGATGAACGAGCAGTACTTC. Its protein is CASSVTSGMNEQYF.

There are a few counts of this clone. Other nucleotide sequences in the sample specify the same CDR3. The rearrangement links TRBV6-4 to TRBJ2-5; D is unclear. This CDR3 contains 13 residues. The germline V and J ends were trimmed by 5 bases and 2 bases, with 9 bases remaining between them. Germline V gene data show CDR1 as MRHNA and CDR2 as SNTAGT. Written as DNA, the CDR3 is TGTGCCAGCAGTCCCACGGGTCAAGAGACCCAGTACTTC. Protein sequence: CASSPTGQETQYF.

This clone was seen more than once but under ten times. The rearrangement joins TRBV7-9 to TRBJ2-5; D uncertain. The CDR3 consists of 14 residues. The V end lost 1 base, the J end lost 2 bases, and 8 bases lay between the germline ends. Germline V CDR1 and CDR2: SEHNR, FQNEAQ (reference sequence). The CDR3 nucleotides read TGTGCCAGCAGCTTAGGTCTAGAGCAAGAGACCCAGTACTTC. Translated: CASSLGLEQETQYF. Variable domain in full (rest from reference TRBV7-9 and TRBJ2-5): DTGVSQNPRHKITKRGQNVTFRCDPISEHNRLYWYRQTLGQGPEFLTYFQNEAQLEKSRLLSDRFSAERPKGSFSTLEIQRTEQGDSAMYLCASSLGLEQETQYFGPGTRLLVL.

A few counts support this clone. J is TRBJ1-1 and V is TRBV7-2; 8 bases fit TRBD1. CDR1 is SGHTA and CDR2 is FQGNSA in the germline V gene. V lost 5 bases to trimming and J lost 10 bases; unmatched junction nucleotides: 15. This CDR3 comprises 15 residues. DNA of the CDR3: TGTGCCAGCAGCCCACACGTGAGGACAGGGTCAAGAGCTTTCTTT. Translating gives CASSPHVRTGSRAFF.

This chain joins TRBV7-2 and TRBJ2-7; TRBD1 agrees at 11 bases. The CDR3 covers 15 residues. The V segment lost 5 bases and the J segment 3 bases; nucleotides outside the gene matches: 6. Germline V CDR1 and CDR2: SGHTA, FQGNSA. CDR3 DNA: TGTGCCAGCAGCAACGCCGGGACAGGGGGCTACGAGCAGTACTTC. Amino acid sequence: CASSNAGTGGYEQYF.

There are a few counts of this clone. V and J are TRBV4-2 and TRBJ1-3; D gene unclear. In germline, CDR1 is LGHNA, CDR2 YNFKEQ. Trimming left V 1 base short and J 4 bases short, with 8 bases between. The CDR3 totals 14 residues. The CDR3 DNA reads as TGTGCCAGCAGCCAAGCGTCCCGGGGAAACACCATATATTTT. Protein sequence: CASSQASRGNTIYF.

This clone was seen more than once but under ten times. CDR3: CATSRRQSHEQYF. The DNA of the CDR3 is TGTGCCACCAGCAGAAGACAGAGCCACGAGCAGTACTTC. The genes are TRBV15 and TRBJ2-7, with D possibly TRBD1 on 5 matching bases. The CDR3 extends over 13 amino acids. Trimming removed 2 bases at V and 5 bases at J, with 10 bases between. Germline lookup yields CDR1 LNHNV and CDR2 YYDKDF (reference sequence).

The chain employs TRBV5-4 and TRBJ1-4; 7 positions agree with TRBD1. Germline-derived CDR1 and CDR2 are SGHNT and YYREEE (reference sequence). This CDR3 spans 16 amino acids. V lost 4 bases and J lost 5; bases outside the gene matches: 11. CDR3 sequence (DNA): TGTGCCAGCAGCCTCCGGAGACAGGGCGCAAATGAAAAACTGTTTTTT. As protein: CASSLRRQGANEKLFF.

This clone was detected a few times. This chain uses TRBV7-2 with TRBJ2-3; TRBD2 matches at 12 bases. Trimming cost V 4 bases and J 4 bases; bases outside gene matches: 9. Germline CDR1 reads SGHTA; CDR2 reads FQGNSA. The CDR3 is made up of 17 amino acids. DNA for the CDR3: TGTGCCAGCAGCTCAAGACTAGCGGGAGTGGGGGCAGATACGCAGTATTTT. Translation: CASSSRLAGVGADTQYF.

The chain combines TRBV12-5 with TRBJ2-1; 10 bases agree with TRBD2. The germline V gene has CDR1 LGHNT and CDR2 FRNRAP. CDR3 length: 14 residues. V lost 6 bases to trimming and J lost 7 bases; unmatched junction nucleotides: 6. For the CDR3, the DNA is TGTGCTAGTGGCGTCGGACTAGCGGTTAATGAGCAGTTCTTC. Its translation is CASGVGLAVNEQFF.